These T cell receptor beta chains were read from a single sample in a study of human T cells and chemical hapten exposure. TCRdb re-derived calls from the RACE reads in MiXCR, one entry per CDR3 protein. There are roughly 40,000 distinct CDR3 sequences in the sample; roughly 12% occur only once, and under 7.5% lies in the top ten. The source material was whole blood, sampled in connection with sensitization to the hapten diphenylcyclopropenone (DPC). The receptor source for this set is a woman younger than 45 with alopecia areata. Some clones in this sample may be carry-over from other donors' samples. CDR3s include the opening cysteine and the closing phenylalanine or tryptophan. A D gene is named only where the DNA matches it firmly. Expanded clones are given a class, and other clones once, few, many or no size at all.

few | TRBJ2-2 | TRBV29-1 | NA | CSVRQGGVNTGELFF | TGCAGCGTCCGGCAGGGGGGAGTCAACACCGGGGAGCTGTTTTTT
NA | TRBJ2-7 | TRBV6-6 | NA | CASSPPSPGTYEQYF | TGTGCCAGCAGCCCCCCGAGCCCCGGGACCTACGAGCAGTACTTC
few | TRBJ2-7 | TRBV6-2/TRBV6-3 | NA | CASSYAGYTYEQYF | TGTGCCAGCAGTTACGCAGGGTATACCTACGAGCAGTACTTC
few | TRBJ2-1 | TRBV4-3 | TRBD2 | CASSRRIGGSRVSAYNEQFF | TGCGCCAGCAGCCGCCGAATAGGCGGGAGTAGGGTTTCTGCCTACAATGAGCAGTTCTTC
many | TRBJ1-5 | TRBV27 | NA | CASSLRQSNQPQHF | TGTGCCAGCAGTTTAAGGCAGAGCAATCAGCCCCAGCATTTT
many | TRBJ1-2 | TRBV7-2 | TRBD1 | CASSTPQGNYGYTF | TGTGCCAGCAGCACCCCACAGGGGAACTATGGCTACACCTTC
NA | TRBJ2-1 | TRBV4-3 | NA | CASSQAYGGVYNEQFF | TGCGCCAGCAGCCAAGCCTACGGTGGAGTCTACAATGAGCAGTTCTTC
few | TRBJ2-7 | TRBV28 | TRBD1 | CASSPGQASYEQYF | TGTGCCAGTTCACCGGGACAGGCCTCCTACGAGCAGTACTTC
NA | TRBJ1-1 | TRBV29-1 | NA | CSFAGSTEAFF | TGCAGCTTTGCGGGTAGCACTGAAGCTTTCTTT
many | TRBJ2-3 | TRBV7-9 | TRBD2 | CASSSRGYAGVLSTDTQYF | TGTGCCAGCAGCTCCCGGGGCTACGCGGGAGTCCTTAGCACAGATACGCAGTATTTT
many | TRBJ1-2 | TRBV7-3 | NA | CASSPSGNYGYTF | TGTGCCAGCAGCCCTTCAGGGAACTATGGCTACACCTTC
few | TRBJ2-7 | TRBV12-3/TRBV12-4 | NA | CASSVGGAWDEQYF | TGTGCCAGCAGCGTGGGGGGCGCCTGGGACGAGCAGTACTTC
few | TRBJ1-5 | TRBV5-1 | TRBD1 | CASSSGQGDQPQHF | TGCGCCAGCAGCTCCGGACAGGGTGATCAGCCCCAGCATTTT